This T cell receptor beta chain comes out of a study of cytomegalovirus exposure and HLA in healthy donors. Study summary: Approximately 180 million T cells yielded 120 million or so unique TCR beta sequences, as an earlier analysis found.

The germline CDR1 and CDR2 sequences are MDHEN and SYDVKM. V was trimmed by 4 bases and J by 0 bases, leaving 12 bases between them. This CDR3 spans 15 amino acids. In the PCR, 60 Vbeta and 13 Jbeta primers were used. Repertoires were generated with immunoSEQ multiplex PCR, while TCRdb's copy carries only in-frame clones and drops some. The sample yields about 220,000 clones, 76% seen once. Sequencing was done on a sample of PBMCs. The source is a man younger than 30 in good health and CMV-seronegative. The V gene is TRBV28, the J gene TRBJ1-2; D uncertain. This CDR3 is CASSSHDLANYGYTF. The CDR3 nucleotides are TGTGCCAGCAGTTCACACGACTTAGCTAACTATGGCTACACCTTC.